Below, one T cell receptor (beta chain) is given with its context. Its antigen is not known. The repertoire was sequenced with immunoSEQ multiplex PCR; TCRdb's copy has only in-frame clones and lacks some. The table records 190,000 or so clones, about 86% of them present only once. This sample is part of a study of cytomegalovirus exposure and HLA in healthy donors. Whole-study findings and limits: Subsequent analysis found a tendency for first-cohort TCR clusters to co-occur within the 120 or so validation repertoires. Published work reported that the classifier diagnosed cytomegalovirus status with high specificity and sensitivity. The authors listed roughly 150 TCR beta chains as cytomegalovirus-associated. Specific recognition of CMV antigens was confirmed in vitro for a few chains (all CMV-associated).

This TCR was sampled from a woman between 18 and 29 years old in good health and CMV-seropositive. Sequenced material: PBMCs.

The CDR3 loop is CASSNGQGTDTQYF. For the CDR3, the DNA is TGTGCCAGCAGCAATGGACAGGGAACAGATACGCAGTATTTT. V gene TRBV7-3 combines with J gene TRBJ2-3; TRBD1 matches 8 bases. This CDR3 spans 14 amino acids. V lost 5 bases to trimming and J lost 3 bases; unmatched junction nucleotides: 4. CDR1 SGHTA and CDR2 FQGTGA come from the germline V gene.